Following are 20 T cell receptor beta chains from one sample sequenced in a study of beta chain features in type 1 diabetes. Investigators reverse transcribed all isolated RNA, so they sequenced expressed TCRB transcripts. Method: immunoSEQ multiplex PCR; TCRdb's copy keeps in-frame clones and lacks some. The table has 400,000 to 600,000 clones, approximately 28% seen once; the top ten hold 0.05% to 0.07%. The sample taken for sequencing was naive CD4+ T cells from blood. These receptor sequences come from a man between 18 and 29 years old in good health.

This clone showed up just a few times. The J gene is TRBJ2-5, the V gene TRBV9; D unclear. V was cut by 0 bases and J by 1 base, with 7 bases left in between. The CDR3 has 14 residues. Germline loops: CDR1 SGDLS, CDR2 YYNGEE. In DNA form, the CDR3 reads TGTGCCAGCAGCGTAGGAGCTACCCAAGAGACCCAGTACTTC. Translating it yields CASSVGATQETQYF.

This clone was found a few times. For the CDR3, the DNA is TGTGCCAGCAGCAAGCGAAGCGGTTCCCCCCCAGATACGCAGTATTTT. As protein: CASSKRSGSPPDTQYF. This chain connects TRBV7-2 to TRBJ2-3, with a weak D call TRBD2 (5 bases). CDR1 SGHTA and CDR2 FQGNSA come from the germline V gene. This CDR3 comprises 16 residues. V was trimmed by 5 bases and J by 4 bases, leaving 19 bases between them.

This clone was counted a single time. This sequence joins TRBV4-3 and TRBJ2-5; the match to TRBD1 covers 9 bases. Germline assignment: CDR1 LGHNA and CDR2 YSLEER. V was clipped by 4 bases and J by 4 bases; unmatched bases: 10. The CDR3 contains 16 residues. The CDR3 here is CASSRATGGAGETQYF. CDR3 DNA: TGCGCCAGCAGCCGCGCCACAGGGGGCGCGGGAGAGACCCAGTACTTC.

This clone occurred a few times. This chain connects TRBV23-1 to TRBJ2-5, with TRBD1 as a possible D gene (6 bases). TRBV23-1 is recorded as an ORF, its role being uncertain. The CDR3 covers 13 residues. V was shortened by 7 bases and J by 3 bases, with 12 bases between the two germline ends. CDR3 DNA: TGCGCCAGCAAGGGGGACCTTAAAGAGACCCAGTACTTC. Amino acids: CASKGDLKETQYF.

This clone was detected a few times. The J gene is TRBJ2-6, the V gene TRBV27; unclear D gene. CDR3 length: 15 amino acids. Germline V gene lookup returns CDR1 MNHEY and CDR2 SMNVEV (reference sequence). Trimming removed 4 bases from V and 0 bases from J, with 7 bases in between. The CDR3 DNA reads as TGTGCCAGCAGTTCCCTCGGCTCTGGGGCCAACGTCCTGACTTTC. Translated, it gives CASSSLGSGANVLTF.

The chain is built from TRBV4-3 and TRBJ1-2; no reliable D call. This CDR3 is built from 13 residues. Germline values: CDR1 LGHNA, CDR2 YSLEER. The V end lost 1 base, the J end lost 1 base, and 4 bases lay between the germline ends. CDR3 bases: TGCGCCAGCAGCCAAGGCAATAACTATGGCTACACCTTC. Its protein product is CASSQGNNYGYTF.

Worth noting for this clone: This sample includes further DNA sequences coding for the same CDR3. The chain couples TRBV5-6 to TRBJ2-1; 9 bases line up with TRBD2. The germline V gene encodes CDR1 SGHDT and CDR2 YYEEEE. This CDR3 spans 12 amino acids. Trimming at V came to 4 bases and at J to 7 bases, leaving 0 bases not matched to a gene. CDR3 residues: CASSLAGNEQFF. CDR3 DNA sequence: TGTGCCAGCAGCCTAGCGGGAAATGAGCAGTTCTTC.

The chain employs TRBV20-1 and TRBJ2-5; D gene unclear. The V and J ends lost 1 base and 5 bases respectively, with 5 bases between them. The CDR3 length is 11 residues. The germline V gene encodes CDR1 DFQATT and CDR2 SNEGSKA (reference sequence). The CDR3 protein is CSARVTETQYF. The CDR3 nucleotides read TGCAGTGCTAGAGTAACGGAGACCCAGTACTTC.

This clone was picked up a small number of times. The rearrangement links TRBV10-3 to TRBJ2-3, with D uncertain. The CDR3 sequence is 11 residues long. In germline, CDR1 is ENHRY, CDR2 SYGVKD. V was pared by 10 bases and J by 4 bases, with 9 bases between. For the CDR3, the DNA is TGTGCCACGGAAGGGTCAGATACGCAGTATTTT. Protein product: CATEGSDTQYF.

The table lists this clone with a few counts. The rearrangement joins TRBV30 to TRBJ2-5, with 10 bases matching TRBD1. Germline CDR1 is GTSNPN and CDR2 is SVGIG (reference sequence). The CDR3 contains 14 residues. J gave up 1 base and V 3 bases, and 2 bases lay outside the gene matches. CDR3 sequence: CAWRRQGAQETQYF. Written as DNA, the CDR3 is TGTGCCTGGAGAAGACAGGGGGCCCAAGAGACCCAGTACTTC.

The CDR3 DNA is TGTGCCAGTAGTATCGACTGGGATAATGAGCAGTTCTTC. This gives the protein CASSIDWDNEQFF. V and J are TRBV19 and TRBJ2-1; D not certain. The germline V gene has CDR1 LNHDA and CDR2 SQIVND (reference sequence). The CDR3 covers 13 residues. The ends were cut back, 3 bases at V and 7 bases at J, with 10 bases in the middle.

CDR3 sequence reads: CASSWSGGETQYF. The DNA of the CDR3 is TGTGCCAGCAGCTGGAGCGGTGGAGAGACCCAGTACTTC. The rearrangement uses TRBV7-2 and TRBJ2-5; D possibly corresponds to TRBD2 (5 bases). CDR3 length: 13 amino acids. CDR1 and CDR2 (germline): SGHTA, FQGNSA. Trimming cost V 4 bases and J 4 bases, with 10 bases left between them.

This clone was detected only a few times. V is TRBV29-1 and J is TRBJ2-1, with D maybe TRBD1 (6 bases). V was trimmed by 7 bases and J by 10 bases, leaving 17 bases between them. The CDR3 has 12 residues. In germline, CDR1 is SQVTM, CDR2 ANQGSEA. CDR3 protein: CSAEGEPREQFF. For the CDR3, the DNA is TGCAGCGCTGAGGGGGAACCTAGAGAGCAGTTCTTC.

A few counts support this clone. The chain employs TRBV7-2 and TRBJ2-5; D tentatively reads TRBD1 or TRBD2 (6 bases each). CDR1 and CDR2 (germline): SGHTA, FQGNSA. This CDR3 has 15 amino acids. V was clipped by 1 base and J by 7 bases, with 16 bases between them. The CDR3 bases are TGTGCCAGCAGCTTAGATGTTGGGGGGCAGGGGACCCAGTACTTC. The encoded protein is CASSLDVGGQGTQYF.

The chain combines TRBV27 with TRBJ2-7; 8 positions match TRBD1. CDR3 length: 15 amino acids. Germline V lookup: CDR1 MNHEY, CDR2 SMNVEV (reference sequence). After removal of 3 bases from V and 0 bases from J, the junction contained 4 bases not matched to a gene. The CDR3 region is CASSFRTGLSYEQYF. DNA of the CDR3: TGTGCCAGCAGTTTCCGGACAGGGCTCTCCTACGAGCAGTACTTC.

This clone was found a few times. The rearrangement links TRBV28 to TRBJ2-4; no firm D call. V was pared by 0 bases and J by 1 base, with 7 bases between. Germline lookup yields CDR1 MDHEN and CDR2 SYDVKM. CDR3 length equals 15 residues. The CDR3 DNA reads TGTGCCAGCAGTTTATGGGCAATGGCCAAAAACATTCAGTACTTC. Amino acid sequence: CASSLWAMAKNIQYF.

This sequence joins TRBV19 and TRBJ2-7, with D perhaps matching TRBD1 or TRBD2 (6 bases each). Trimming left V 7 bases short and J 0 bases short, with 22 bases between. Germline V lookup: CDR1 LNHDA, CDR2 SQIVND (reference sequence). The CDR3 length is 17 residues. CDR3 sequence (DNA): TGTGCCAGTACTAACGGAGGGACACCCCAAAGCTCCTACGAGCAGTACTTC. Its translation: CASTNGGTPQSSYEQYF.

The chain employs TRBV9 and TRBJ2-1; 12 positions match TRBD2. The length of the CDR3 is 19 residues. Germline V gene lookup returns CDR1 SGDLS and CDR2 YYNGEE. V was pared by 3 bases and J by 5 bases, with 15 bases of the junction left unmatched. In DNA, the CDR3 is TGTGCCAGCAGCGCCCACCGCGGAGCTAGCGGGAGGGCCAACAATGAGCAGTTCTTC. This codes for CASSAHRGASGRANNEQFF.

The chain uses TRBV5-1 and TRBJ2-1; 12 bases are a match to TRBD2. The CDR3 length is 15 residues. V was clipped by 4 bases and J by 7 bases; unmatched bases: 6. Per the germline V gene, CDR1 is SGHRS and CDR2 is YFSETQ. The CDR3 loop reads CASSPLAGGPNEQFF. In nucleotides, the CDR3 is TGCGCCAGCAGCCCCCTAGCGGGAGGGCCAAATGAGCAGTTCTTC.

This clone has just a few counts. This chain connects TRBV30 to TRBJ1-2, with D uncertain. Germline V CDR1 and CDR2: GTSNPN, SVGIG (reference sequence). CDR3 length: 13 residues. Trimming stripped 8 bases from V and 0 bases from J, with 13 bases between. This CDR3 is CASTASANYGYTF. Here the CDR3 DNA reads TGTGCCAGCACGGCTTCAGCTAACTATGGCTACACCTTC.